This T cell receptor (beta chain) emerged from a study of T cell changes during pregnancy in multiple sclerosis. Germline CDR1 reads MNHNS; CDR2 reads SASEGT. V was pared by 7 bases and J by 1 base, with 10 bases between. The CDR3 runs to 13 residues. Using immunoSEQ multiplex PCR, the repertoire was profiled, and TCRdb retains in-frame clones only, with some absent. This sample carries about 68,000 clones, more than 85% of them seen once, and the ten largest clones take approximately 2.5%. Sequenced here: peripheral blood, sampled in the first trimester of pregnancy. The source is a female donor with multiple sclerosis, enrolled in a pregnancy study. This chain uses TRBV6-1 with TRBJ2-5; D call uncertain. The CDR3 reads CASTVASQETQYF. The CDR3 DNA follows: TGTGCCAGCACCGTGGCCAGCCAAGAGACCCAGTACTTC.